This T cell receptor (beta chain) stems from a study of cytomegalovirus exposure and HLA in healthy donors. Points on this clone: The antigen is unknown.

Unmatched junction bases numbered 6, after V lost 6 bases and J lost 7 bases. Per the germline V gene, CDR1 is ENHRY and CDR2 is SYGVKD. The CDR3 length is 16 residues. Study conclusions and caveats: An analysis was carried out later, and it reportedly showed fewer N-insertions in an Asian-associated ancestry cluster than the approximately 700-donor mean.

A multiplex PCR was run with 60 Vbeta primers and 13 Jbeta primers. Produced via immunoSEQ multiplex PCR; TCRdb's table is partial and in-frame only. The table shows about 170,000 clones, with around 80% occurring only once. The rearrangement uses TRBV10-3 and TRBJ2-1, with 16 bases identical to TRBD2. The sequence derives from a woman between 50 and 59 years old in good health and CMV-seropositive. The source material was PBMCs. CDR3 amino acids: CAISGTSGRGTNEQFF. The CDR3 DNA is TGTGCCATCAGCGGGACTAGCGGGAGGGGTACGAATGAGCAGTTCTTC.